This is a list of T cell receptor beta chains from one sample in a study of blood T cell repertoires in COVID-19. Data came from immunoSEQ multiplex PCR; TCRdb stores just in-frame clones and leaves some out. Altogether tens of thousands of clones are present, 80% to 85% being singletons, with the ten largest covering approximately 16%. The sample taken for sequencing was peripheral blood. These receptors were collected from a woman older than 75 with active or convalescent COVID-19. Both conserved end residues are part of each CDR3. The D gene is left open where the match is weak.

CDR3aa: CASSSAGDTEAFF
CDR3nt: TGTGCCAGCAGCTCCGCCGGGGATACTGAAGCTTTCTTT
v_gene: TRBV9
d_gene: NA
len: 13
j_gene: TRBJ1-1

CDR3aa: CASSLGTGQGHQPQHF
CDR3nt: TGTGCCAGCAGCTTAGGGACGGGACAGGGCCATCAGCCCCAGCATTTT
v_gene: TRBV7-2
d_gene: TRBD1
len: 16
j_gene: TRBJ1-5

CDR3aa: CSARALDGYTF
CDR3nt: TGCAGTGCTAGAGCCCTCGATGGCTACACCTTC
v_gene: TRBV20-1
d_gene: NA
len: 11
j_gene: TRBJ1-2

CDR3aa: CAWQPGLAGEAPYF
CDR3nt: TGTGCCTGGCAACCGGGACTAGCGGGAGAAGCGCCGTACTTC
v_gene: TRBV30
d_gene: TRBD2
len: 14
j_gene: TRBJ2-7

CDR3aa: CASNPRGGQNTEAFF
CDR3nt: TGTGCCAGCAACCCGAGGGGGGGACAGAACACTGAAGCTTTCTTT
v_gene: TRBV5-5
d_gene: NA
len: 15
j_gene: TRBJ1-1

CDR3aa: CASSGQGAGAGELFF
CDR3nt: TGTGCCAGCTCTGGACAGGGGGCGGGCGCCGGGGAGCTGTTTTTT
v_gene: TRBV2
d_gene: TRBD1
len: 15
j_gene: TRBJ2-2

CDR3aa: CASSSAGFRDNSPLHF
CDR3nt: TGCGCCAGCAGCTCCGCAGGGTTTAGAGATAATTCACCCCTCCACTTT
v_gene: TRBV5-1
d_gene: NA
len: 16
j_gene: TRBJ1-6

CDR3aa: CASRGHRDEAFF
CDR3nt: TGTGCCAGCAGGGGACACCGGGACGAAGCTTTCTTT
v_gene: TRBV2
d_gene: NA
len: 12
j_gene: TRBJ1-1

CDR3aa: CASNLGGHGNSPLHF
CDR3nt: TGTGCCAGCAACTTAGGAGGGCACGGCAATTCACCCCTCCACTTT
v_gene: TRBV11-3
d_gene: NA
len: 15
j_gene: TRBJ1-6

CDR3aa: CASSPSAVTNEKLFF
CDR3nt: TGTGCCAGCTCACCAAGTGCGGTAACTAATGAAAAACTGTTTTTT
v_gene: TRBV18
d_gene: NA
len: 15
j_gene: TRBJ1-4